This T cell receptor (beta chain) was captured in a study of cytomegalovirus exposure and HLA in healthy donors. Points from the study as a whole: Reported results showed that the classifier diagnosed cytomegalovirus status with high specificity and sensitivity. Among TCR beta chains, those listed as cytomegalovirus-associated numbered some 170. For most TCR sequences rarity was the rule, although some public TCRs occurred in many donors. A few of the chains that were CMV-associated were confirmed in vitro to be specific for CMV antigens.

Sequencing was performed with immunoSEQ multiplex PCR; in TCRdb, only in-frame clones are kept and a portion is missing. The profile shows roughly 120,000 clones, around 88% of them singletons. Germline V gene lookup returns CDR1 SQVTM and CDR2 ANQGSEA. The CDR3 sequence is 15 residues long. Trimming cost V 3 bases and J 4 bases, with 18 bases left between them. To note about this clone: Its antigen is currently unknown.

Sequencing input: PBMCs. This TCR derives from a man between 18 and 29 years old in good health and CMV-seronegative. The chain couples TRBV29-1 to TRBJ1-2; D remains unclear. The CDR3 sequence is CSVEVRNKNLYGYTF. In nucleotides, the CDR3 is TGCAGCGTTGAGGTTCGAAACAAGAACCTCTATGGCTACACCTTC. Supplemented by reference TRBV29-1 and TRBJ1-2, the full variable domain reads SAVISQKPSRDICQRGTSLTIQCQVDSQVTMMFWYRQQPGQSLTLIATANQGSEATYESGFVIDKFPISRPNLTFSTLTVSNMSPEDSSIYLCSVEVRNKNLYGYTFGSGTRLTVV.